Described below is a single T cell receptor beta chain sequence and its context. Its cognate antigen is unknown. This sample stems from a study of cytotoxic CD8 clonotypes in ibrutinib-treated CLL. Across the study: Timing of response sample collection was a median about twelve months after treatment start, with a range of 6 to 36.

TCRdb's table, derived via immunoSEQ multiplex PCR, lists solely in-frame clones and lacks some. Among about 130,000 clones listed, less than 90% were seen once. General study points: Baseline levels of clonality went above those of age-matched healthy donors and moved with circulating CD8+ T-cell counts.

V lost 0 bases, J lost 5 bases, and 10 bases lay in between. The CDR3 is 14 residues long. The germline CDR1 and CDR2 sequences are MNHNY and SVGAGI (reference sequence). The sequenced sample was PBMCs, obtained after 24 months of ibrutinib treatment. V gene TRBV6-6 combines with J gene TRBJ1-1; no reliable D call. The receptor was isolated from a human donor with chronic lymphocytic leukemia. The CDR3 region has the DNA TGTGCCAGCAGTTACTCTTCCCTGGGGACTGAAGCTTTCTTT. It encodes CASSYSSLGTEAFF.